These 3 T cell receptor beta chains were all obtained from the same sample, sequenced in a study of patients and donors after allogeneic stem cell transplantation. In TCRdb, the RT-PCR reads were re-called with MiXCR into one record per CDR3 protein. The sample shows approximately 60,000 distinct CDR3 sequences, about 14% of them seen only once. The source material was blood, either unsorted or a sorted T cell fraction (not recorded which). These receptors were taken from a human donor who was either an allogeneic HSCT recipient or a stem cell or donor lymphocyte infusion donor (not recorded which). It is not recorded whose cells these are; they may come from a transplant donor.

This chain joins TRBV28 and TRBJ2-7; TRBD1 aligns across 10 bases. The CDR3 runs 15 residues. V trimming: 4 bases; J trimming: 6 bases; junction bases outside the gene matches: 9. Germline CDR1 MDHEN, CDR2 SYDVKM. For the CDR3, the DNA is TGTGCCAGCAGTTCCACCGGGACAGGGGTAGTCGAGCAGTACTTC. Translated, it gives CASSSTGTGVVEQYF.

For this clonotype: Germline is not matched at one junction end, which may reflect a read error. The genes are TRBV19 and TRBJ2-2; a possible D gene is TRBD1 (6 bases). Germline values: CDR1 LNHDA, CDR2 SQIVND (reference sequence). CDR3 length equals 15 residues. CDR3 nucleotide sequence: TGTGCCAGTAGTATCTGGACAGAGGGTACCGGGGAGCCGTTTTTT. It is translated as CASSIWTEGTGEPFF.

Concerning this clonotype itself: One junction end disagrees with the germline gene, perhaps due to a read error. The genes are TRBV3-1 and TRBJ2-3; a possible D gene is TRBD2 (5 bases). The CDR3 runs 20 residues. Per the germline V gene, CDR1 is LGHDT and CDR2 is YNNKEL (reference sequence). The CDR3 protein is CASSQGQRWGEPFRPDTQYF. The CDR3 DNA sequence: TGTGCCAGCAGCCAAGGGCAACGTTGGGGAGAGCCCTTTCGTCCAGATACGCAGTATTTC.